These 5 T cell receptor beta chains were all obtained from the same sample, sequenced in a study of PD-1 blockade in classical Hodgkin lymphoma. Every single patient, without exception, relapsed after autologous stem cell transplantation, and brentuximab vedotin exposure varied. Profiled with immunoSEQ multiplex PCR; TCRdb holds only in-frame clones, not every one. The top ten clones hold about 10% of a sample with roughly 25,000 clones, approximately 64% of them seen once. The material sequenced was peripheral blood mononuclear cells (PBMCs), taken before the second cycle of nivolumab. The receptors were sampled from a human donor with classical Hodgkin lymphoma.

For this clone: The junction departs from germline at one end; a sequencing error may be responsible. The chain has TRBV7-8 and TRBJ2-5; TRBD1 matches 10 bases. The CDR3 consists of 16 residues. Germline assignment: CDR1 SGHVS and CDR2 FQNEAQ. Here the CDR3 reads CASNLPGQGIQETQYF. CDR3 DNA: TGTGCCAGCAACTTACCGGGACAGGGGATCCAAGAGACCCAGTACTTC.

This chain connects TRBV25-1 to TRBJ2-7; no definite D call. Between the trimmed V and J ends, which lost 8 bases and 3 bases, there was a span of 8 bases. The CDR3 extends over 11 amino acids. Germline values: CDR1 MGHDK, CDR2 SYGVNS. The CDR3 region has the DNA TGTGCCAGCGCCGCGAGCTACGAGCAGTACTTC. It yields the protein CASAASYEQYF.

The chain links TRBV20-1 to TRBJ1-3; D possibly corresponds to TRBD1 (6 bases). The ends were cut back, 6 bases at V and 7 bases at J, with 10 bases in the middle. The CDR3 is made up of 11 amino acids. The germline V gene has CDR1 DFQATT and CDR2 SNEGSKA (reference sequence). The DNA of the CDR3 is TGCAGTGCAAAAGGGGGTAACACCATATATTTT. Its translation is CSAKGGNTIYF.

The J gene is TRBJ2-3, the V gene TRBV9; D might be TRBD1 (5 bases). The germline CDR1 and CDR2 sequences are SGDLS and YYNGEE. V was shortened by 4 bases and J by 0 bases, with 15 bases between the two germline ends. There are 16 residues in the CDR3. DNA for the CDR3: TGTGCCAGCAGCTCTAGAAGACAGTATAGCACAGATACGCAGTATTTT. Encoded protein: CASSSRRQYSTDTQYF.

This clone was detected only a few times. The V and J genes are TRBV27 and TRBJ1-1, with D possibly matching TRBD1 (6 bases). Deletions cut 10 bases from V and 0 bases from J, with 12 bases between. Germline assignment: CDR1 MNHEY and CDR2 SMNVEV (reference sequence). The length of the CDR3 is 13 residues. This CDR3 reads CATKRGLNTEAFF. The CDR3 region has the DNA TGTGCCACCAAAAGGGGGTTGAACACTGAAGCTTTCTTT.